This TCR beta chain was retrieved from a study of T cells in Graves' hyperthyroidism and ophthalmopathy (dated by TCRdb to about 2019). About the study as a whole: Peripheral blood was collected at initial diagnosis, before any treatment. To identify TCR V-J signatures that set the groups apart, the researchers used a discovery cohort of 100 patients, made up of 40 to 45 with Graves' ophthalmopathy and some 60 with stable Graves' hyperthyroidism. Prospective prediction of ophthalmopathy was tested in an independent validation cohort consisting of 18 hyperthyroidism patients and more than 15 patients who later progressed to ophthalmopathy. For training and testing, the roughly 97 patients in the discovery cohort were randomly divided in a 7:3 ratio. In addition, the study compared T-cell repertoires in thyroid tissue and in blood from 6 or 7 Graves' hyperthyroidism patients. Once sampling was done, hyperthyroidism patients were given methimazole at a starting dose of 30 mg daily, whereas ophthalmopathy patients were given high-dose intravenous methylprednisolone. The paper describes TCR Vbeta CDR3 sequencing of roughly 130 peripheral blood samples, made up of roughly 40 ophthalmopathy patients, over 70 hyperthyroidism patients and 17 progressor patients. Overall study results and their limits: Ophthalmopathy was separated from stable hyperthyroidism by a 13 V-J signature model, with just over 85% sensitivity and about 81% specificity obtained in cross-validation and 80%/75% obtained in testing. During validation, the model predicted progression to ophthalmopathy a median of approximately 6.5 months ahead of onset, with around 71% sensitivity and roughly 72% specificity. No statistical method was used to set the sample size in advance, and investigators knew the group allocation. Most expanded thyroid clonotypes (frequency above 0.001) were also detected in blood, a finding suggesting that blood repertoires may reflect thyroid immune responses.

Ophthalmopathy patients had moderately to severely active disease, Clinical Activity Score of at least 3, NOSPECS grade of at least 4, and duration under 3 months. Any patient with an uncontrolled infection, another autoimmune disease, pregnancy or lactation was excluded. Diagnoses relied on clinical symptoms, serum thyroxine and TRAb, thyroid ultrasound and orbital computed tomography. PBMCs were separated from 7.5 to 10 ml of fresh peripheral blood using Ficoll-Paque density gradient centrifugation. Trizol reagent was used to extract total RNA, and RNA quality was then checked on an Agilent 2100 Bioanalyzer. This clonotype has just one count. It lacks a known antigen. It has no much larger one-base neighbor in the sample; base qualities were not kept. One read offers little support. V and J are truncated by 4 bases and 7 bases respectively, leaving an intervening sequence of 21 bases. CDR1 SGHRS and CDR2 YFSETQ were looked up in the germline V gene. The cysteine opens and the phenylalanine closes a CDR3 of 17 amino acids. The retained sequence is limited to the CDR3, 51 bases, with the frame set at the first base.

TCR beta CDR3 regions were amplified from RNA transcripts. The first round of RT-PCR for the TCR CDR3 was performed with the HTBI primer set and the Qiagen OneStep RT-PCR kit. The libraries were constructed in a second round of multiplex PCR and then size-selected and purified. Sequencing of the libraries was done on an Illumina HiSeq2000 using paired-end 100 bp reads. In the original analysis: SOAPnuke was used to process the raw data, throwing out any read that contained adapters or uncalled bases, had a mean Phred below 15, or lacked an exact constant-primer or identifier match. High-quality paired reads were merged using COPE v1.2.5, and each unique nucleotide sequence was defined as a clonotype. MiTCR v1.1 was used to align the clonotypes against IMGT TRBV, TRBD and TRBJ reference segments. The analysis included only V-J combinations with a frequency above 0.0001, which together covered approximately 99% of the repertoires. The TCS score was defined as the ratio of F50 (clonal expansion) to E x V (chaos), calculated using BLOSUM62-based TCRdist between CDR3 peptides within each V-J. Welch's t-statistics and random forest reduced roughly 540 V-J features to 10 to 15, which were used in a naive Bayes classifier (R e1071). TCRdb took the public reads, trimmed them with fastp at Q25, ran MiXCR for clone calling and kept in-frame beta chains. Each CDR3 protein appears once, grouped with its most common genes and DNA. What appears here as the V and J calls and clone size reflects TCRdb's work, not the paper's. The sample includes hundreds of thousands of distinct CDR3 sequences, with 15% to 20% observed a single time. Of the sample, 28% is held by the ten largest clones.

The TCR was taken from a woman under 30 with Graves' ophthalmopathy. The chain was built from TRBV5-1 and TRBJ1-6; matching of 6 bases hints at TRBD1 as the D gene. Sequenced: blood. Here the CDR3 is given as CASSQRGGGATNSPLHF. The nucleotide sequence reads as follows: TGCGCCAGCAGCCAGAGGGGGGGGGGCGCGACGAATTCACCCCTCCACTTT.